The source of this T cell receptor beta chain is a study of cytomegalovirus exposure and HLA in healthy donors. PCR was performed using 60 Vbeta and 13 Jbeta primers. Repertoires were generated with immunoSEQ multiplex PCR, while TCRdb's copy carries only in-frame clones and drops some. The sample comprises some 130,000 clones, about 74% of which are singletons, and roughly 2% rests with the top ten. The CDR3 is 13 residues long. V lost 3 bases and J lost 4; bases outside the gene matches: 3. Germline CDR1 SGHRS, CDR2 YFSETQ. The sample taken for sequencing was PBMCs. The receptor was derived from a young man in good health and CMV-seronegative. This rearrangement joins TRBV5-1 to TRBJ2-7, with 8 bases matching TRBD1. As DNA, the CDR3 is TGCGCCAGCAGCTCCGGGACAGGATACGAGCAGTACTTC. Its translation: CASSSGTGYEQYF.